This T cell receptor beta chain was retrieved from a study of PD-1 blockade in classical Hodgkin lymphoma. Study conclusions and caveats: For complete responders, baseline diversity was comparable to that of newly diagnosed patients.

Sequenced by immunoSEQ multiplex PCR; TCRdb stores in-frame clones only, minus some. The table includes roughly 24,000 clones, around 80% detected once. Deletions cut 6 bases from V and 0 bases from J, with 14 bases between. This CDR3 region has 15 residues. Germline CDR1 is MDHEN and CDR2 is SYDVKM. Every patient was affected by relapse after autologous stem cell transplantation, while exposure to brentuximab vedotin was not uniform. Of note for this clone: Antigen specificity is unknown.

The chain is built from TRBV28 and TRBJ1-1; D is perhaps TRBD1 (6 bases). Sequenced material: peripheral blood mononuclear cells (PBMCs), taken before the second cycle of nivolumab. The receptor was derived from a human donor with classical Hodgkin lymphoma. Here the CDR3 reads CASSLPGQLNTEAFF. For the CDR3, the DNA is TGTGCCAGCAGCCTCCCCGGACAGTTGAACACTGAAGCTTTCTTT.